This T cell receptor (beta chain) originates from a study of identical twins listed by TCRdb under 2016. With respect to the entire study: To test whether fetal clonotypes persist, the study used deep sequencing on TCR alpha and beta repertoires from monozygotic twins, unrelated adults of various ages, and cord blood. To rule out contamination, the twin experiments were replicated at different times with different library preparation protocols.

Receptors were amplified or captured by 5' RACE. Sequencing took place on an Illumina HiSeq 2000. Template switching introduced a universal primer binding site; the final cDNA contained a unique molecular identifier, enabling accurate counting of TCR cDNA molecules. Specific primers in the conserved constant-segment region were used to synthesize first-strand cDNA for the TCR alpha and beta chains. To control for contamination, every cDNA library was double barcoded, receiving both a SMART-Mk sample barcode and Illumina barcodes. TruSeq adapter sequences and Illumina sample barcodes were added in two successive PCR steps. The TCR alpha and beta cDNA libraries were sequenced on the Illumina HiSeq platform using custom primers. As for the authors' bioinformatics: MiGEC processed the raw reads to extract unique molecular identifiers, while MiXCR was used to determine the CDR3 positions. Recombination models were inferred per individual with the repgenHMM and IGoR tools using an EM algorithm. Shared clonotypes were analyzed with the tcR package in R, and sharing was normalized by the product of cloneset sizes. Out-of-frame nonproductive sequences were analyzed to study raw recombination free of thymic and clonal selection effects. TCRdb reprocessed the public reads (quality trimming at Q25 with fastp, clone calling with MiXCR) and kept in-frame beta chains. Rows with a matching CDR3 protein are joined into one entry that keeps the most common DNA and genes. These V and J calls rely on TCRdb rather than the paper's analysis. A total of around 250,000 distinct CDR3 sequences appear in this sample, approximately 7% of them only once. The ten largest clones represent roughly 3.6% of the sample.

Every donor in the study was a healthy Caucasian. The twin cohort consisted of three pairs of female monozygotic twins, all aged roughly 18 to 29 years. Using Miltenyi CD45RO+ enrichment and human naive T-cell isolation kits, memory (CD45RO+) and naive T cells were isolated from PBMC. General conclusions and limits of the study: Fewer insertions were carried by abundant cord blood beta clonotypes; a weaker similar trend was observed in young adult naive repertoires, while no such trend was observed in memory repertoires. In monozygotic twins, out-of-frame TCR alpha sharing was systematically underestimated by recombination models, although the models agreed with sharing between unrelated individuals. A weaker excess of twin sharing was found in beta out-of-frame sequences because the signal-to-noise ratio was lowered by fewer shared sequences. Compared with coincidental sharing between unrelated individuals, an excess of low generation-probability sequences was observed among out-of-frame TCR alpha sequences shared between twins. Conclusions relied on cross-sectional statistical analysis, since the same donors could not be followed over many years. Zero-insertion analyses could be partly confounded by invariant T cells such as MAIT and iNKT, though diverse VJ usage argued against such confounding for most clonotypes.

CDR1 SEHNR and CDR2 FQNEAQ are derived from the germline V gene (reference sequence). The CDR3 measures 13 amino acids from cysteine to phenylalanine. The CDR3 DNA has 39 bases and is translated from base 1. V is clipped by 8 bases and J by 0 bases, and the sequence between their germline boundaries is 11 bases long. This clonotype was counted ten times or more. Its antigen is not yet known. Nothing much larger sits one base from this clone, and base qualities are not available. This sample was shared with a second study, whose subject was yellow fever vaccine responses in identical twins. That second publication adds: The authors reported that the T cell response to vaccination in identical twins appeared partly convergent and partly personalized. In identical twins, the study followed T cell clones that responded to the vaccine with precision.

Sequenced: memory (CD45RO+) T cells sorted from blood. The cell subset or site label, read with the paper, signifies: CD45RO+ enriched T cells. The source is a woman younger than 35 in good health. This chain is built from TRBV7-9 and TRBJ2-7, with the identity of the D gene unclear. The DNA reads TGTGCCAGCGGCAGCTACAGCTCCTACGAGCAGTACTTC. Its protein product is CASGSYSSYEQYF.